This TCR beta chain came from a study of regulatory T cells in long-lasting Graves disease. The time point is: newly diagnosed GD, antithyroid drugs for less than 3 months. After RNA was extracted from PBMCs, the TCR library was made from it. In germline, CDR1 is SGHRS, CDR2 YFSETQ. V lost 5 bases and J lost 7; bases outside the gene matches: 7. The CDR3 covers 13 residues. Combining iRepertoire HTBI primers with Arm-PCR of CDR3 regions, the authors built TCR beta libraries. One entry per CDR3 protein results from TCRdb running MiXCR on the multiplex PCR reads. The sample holds 550,000 to 600,000 distinct CDR3 sequences, more than 15% seen once. The same sample was also used in a study of T cells in Graves' hyperthyroidism and ophthalmopathy. In that study: The authors deemed Graves' hyperthyroidism stable absent ophthalmopathy progression within 18 months.

The chain has TRBV5-1 and TRBJ2-3; 7 bases are a match to TRBD2. This specimen consisted of peripheral blood mononuclear cells (PBMCs), obtained at new diagnosis, from a patient treated with antithyroid drugs. This clonotype was sampled from a man aged 18 to 29 with Graves disease. CDR3 sequence (DNA): TGCGCCAGCAGTATGCTCAGCGGGAATACGCAGTATTTT. As protein: CASSMLSGNTQYF.